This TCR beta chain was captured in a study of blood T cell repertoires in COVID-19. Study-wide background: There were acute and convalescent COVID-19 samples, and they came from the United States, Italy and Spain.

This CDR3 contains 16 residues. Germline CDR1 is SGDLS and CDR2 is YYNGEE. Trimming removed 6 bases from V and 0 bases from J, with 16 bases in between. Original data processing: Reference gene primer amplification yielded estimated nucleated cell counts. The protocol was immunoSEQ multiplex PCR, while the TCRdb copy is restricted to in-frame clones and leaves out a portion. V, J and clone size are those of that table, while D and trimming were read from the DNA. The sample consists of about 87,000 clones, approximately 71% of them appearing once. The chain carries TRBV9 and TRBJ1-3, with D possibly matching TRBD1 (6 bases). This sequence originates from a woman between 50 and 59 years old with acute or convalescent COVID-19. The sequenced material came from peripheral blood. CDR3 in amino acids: CASTKGGGISGNTIYF. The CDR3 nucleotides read TGTGCCAGCACCAAAGGGGGGGGGATCTCTGGAAACACCATATATTTT.